This paragraph covers one T cell receptor (beta chain) sequence. In germline, CDR1 is SEHNR, CDR2 FQNEAQ (reference sequence). The CDR3 extends over 14 amino acids. Trimming removed 1 base at V and 3 bases at J, with 10 bases between. In the original workflow: Estimation of nucleated cell counts relied on the amplification of reference gene primers. Only in-frame clones appear in the TCRdb table, and some are missing; sequencing was by immunoSEQ multiplex PCR. The V and J calls and clone size were taken over from that table, and D and trimming were inferred from the DNA. In the table there are about 430,000 clones, 80% to 90% of which are singletons. Participants had their cohort set by participant-reported clinical history. This sample was included in a study of blood T cell repertoires in COVID-19. Overall study: The United States, Italy and Spain were the sources of the acute and convalescent COVID-19 samples.

Sequencing was carried out using PBMCs or T cells enriched from blood (not recorded which). The source of this sequence is a man aged 25 to 40 who had recovered from COVID-19. The rearrangement uses TRBV7-9 and TRBJ2-7; D remains unclear. CDR3 protein: CASSLGGLHYEQYF. CDR3 nucleotides: TGTGCCAGCAGCTTAGGTGGCCTCCACTACGAGCAGTACTTC.